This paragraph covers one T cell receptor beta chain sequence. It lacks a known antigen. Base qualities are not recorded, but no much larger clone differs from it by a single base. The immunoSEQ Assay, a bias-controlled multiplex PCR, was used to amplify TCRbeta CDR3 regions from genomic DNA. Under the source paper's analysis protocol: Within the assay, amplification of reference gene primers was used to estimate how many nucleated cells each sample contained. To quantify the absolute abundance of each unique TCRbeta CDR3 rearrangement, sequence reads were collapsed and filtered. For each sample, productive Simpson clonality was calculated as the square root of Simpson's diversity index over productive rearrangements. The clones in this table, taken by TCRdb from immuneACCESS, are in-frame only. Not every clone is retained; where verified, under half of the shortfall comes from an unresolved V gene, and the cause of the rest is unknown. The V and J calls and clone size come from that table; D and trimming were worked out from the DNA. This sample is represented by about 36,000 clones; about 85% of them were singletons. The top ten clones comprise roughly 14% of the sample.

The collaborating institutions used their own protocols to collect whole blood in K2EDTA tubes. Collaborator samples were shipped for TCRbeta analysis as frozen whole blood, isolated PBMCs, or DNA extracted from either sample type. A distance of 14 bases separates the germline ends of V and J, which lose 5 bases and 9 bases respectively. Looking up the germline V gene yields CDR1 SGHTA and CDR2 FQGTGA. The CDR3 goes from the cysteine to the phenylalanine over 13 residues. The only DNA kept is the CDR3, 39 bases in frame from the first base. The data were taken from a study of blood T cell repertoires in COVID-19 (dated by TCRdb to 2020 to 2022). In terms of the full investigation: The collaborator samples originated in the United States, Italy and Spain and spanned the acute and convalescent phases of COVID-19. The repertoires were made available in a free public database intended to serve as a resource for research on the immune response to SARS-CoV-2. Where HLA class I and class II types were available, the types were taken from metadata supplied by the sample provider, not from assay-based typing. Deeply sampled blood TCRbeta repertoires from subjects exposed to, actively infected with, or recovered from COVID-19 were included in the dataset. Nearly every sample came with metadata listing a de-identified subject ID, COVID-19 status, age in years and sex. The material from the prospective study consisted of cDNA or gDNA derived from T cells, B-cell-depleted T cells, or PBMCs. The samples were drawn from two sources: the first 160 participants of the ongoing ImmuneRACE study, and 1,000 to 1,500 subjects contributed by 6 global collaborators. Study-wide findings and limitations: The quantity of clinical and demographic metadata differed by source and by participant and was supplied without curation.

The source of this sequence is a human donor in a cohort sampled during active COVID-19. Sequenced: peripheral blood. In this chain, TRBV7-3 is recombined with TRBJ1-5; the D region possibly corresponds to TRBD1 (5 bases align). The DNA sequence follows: TGTGCCAGCAGCCCCGGGGGGGGTGGGCCCCAGCATTTT. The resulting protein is CASSPGGGGPQHF.